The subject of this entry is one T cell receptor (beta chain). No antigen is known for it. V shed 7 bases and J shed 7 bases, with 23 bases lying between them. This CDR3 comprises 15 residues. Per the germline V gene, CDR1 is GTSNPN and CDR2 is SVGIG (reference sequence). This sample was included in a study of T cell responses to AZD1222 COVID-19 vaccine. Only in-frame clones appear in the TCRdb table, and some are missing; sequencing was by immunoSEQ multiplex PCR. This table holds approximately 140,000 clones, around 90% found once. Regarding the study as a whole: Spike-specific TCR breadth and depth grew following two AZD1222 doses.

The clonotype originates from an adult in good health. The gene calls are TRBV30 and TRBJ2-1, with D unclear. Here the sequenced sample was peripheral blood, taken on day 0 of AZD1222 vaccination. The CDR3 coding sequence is TGTGCCTTATCCCCACTGACGGGTGGTTTAAATGAGCAGTTCTTC. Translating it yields CALSPLTGGLNEQFF.